Detailed here is one T cell receptor (beta chain). The data were taken from a study of cytomegalovirus exposure and HLA in healthy donors. Use of 60 Vbeta and 13 Jbeta primers characterized the PCR. This table comes from immunoSEQ multiplex PCR, and its TCRdb copy is limited to in-frame clones, with some not included. The table includes 95,000 to 150,000 clones, roughly 80% detected once. Per the germline V gene, CDR1 is MNHNS and CDR2 is SASEGT. The V end lost 8 bases, the J end lost 8 bases, and 14 bases lay between the germline ends. CDR3 length equals 12 residues. The sequenced material came from PBMCs. The rearrangement uses TRBV6-1 and TRBJ2-3; D uncertain. This TCR was sampled from a man aged 18 to 30 in good health and CMV-seropositive. In DNA form, the CDR3 reads TGTGCCAGCGTCCTAGTTCTTGGTACGCAGTATTTT. Translating it yields CASVLVLGTQYF.